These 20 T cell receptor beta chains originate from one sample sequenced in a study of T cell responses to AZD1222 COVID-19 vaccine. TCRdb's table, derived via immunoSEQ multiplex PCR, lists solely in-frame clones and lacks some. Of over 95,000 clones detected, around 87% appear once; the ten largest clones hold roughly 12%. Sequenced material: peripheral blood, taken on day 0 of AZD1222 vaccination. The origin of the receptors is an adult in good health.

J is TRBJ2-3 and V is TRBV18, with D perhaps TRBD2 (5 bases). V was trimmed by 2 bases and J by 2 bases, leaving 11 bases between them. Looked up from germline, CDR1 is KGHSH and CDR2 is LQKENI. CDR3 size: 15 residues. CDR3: CASSPSLDYTDTQYF. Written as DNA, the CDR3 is TGTGCCAGCTCACCATCACTTGACTACACAGATACGCAGTATTTT.

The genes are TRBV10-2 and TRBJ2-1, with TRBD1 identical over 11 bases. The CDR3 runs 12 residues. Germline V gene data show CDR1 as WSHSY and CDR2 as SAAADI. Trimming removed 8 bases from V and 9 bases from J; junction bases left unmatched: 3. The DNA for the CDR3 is TGCGCCAGCGGGACAGGGGGAGGTGAGCAGTTCTTC. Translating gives CASGTGGGEQFF.

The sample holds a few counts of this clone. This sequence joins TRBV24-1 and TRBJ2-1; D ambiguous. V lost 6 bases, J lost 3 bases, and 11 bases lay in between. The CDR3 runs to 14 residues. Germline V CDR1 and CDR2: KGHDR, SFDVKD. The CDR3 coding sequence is TGTGCCACCAGTTCTATCCGGAGCTACAATGAGCAGTTCTTC. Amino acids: CATSSIRSYNEQFF.

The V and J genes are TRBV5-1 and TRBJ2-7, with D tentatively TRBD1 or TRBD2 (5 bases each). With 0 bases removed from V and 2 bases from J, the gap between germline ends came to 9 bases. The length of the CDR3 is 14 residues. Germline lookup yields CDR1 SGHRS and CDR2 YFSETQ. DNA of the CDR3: TGCGCCAGCAGCTTGGGAGGGGAGCCCTACGAGCAGTACTTC. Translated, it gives CASSLGGEPYEQYF.

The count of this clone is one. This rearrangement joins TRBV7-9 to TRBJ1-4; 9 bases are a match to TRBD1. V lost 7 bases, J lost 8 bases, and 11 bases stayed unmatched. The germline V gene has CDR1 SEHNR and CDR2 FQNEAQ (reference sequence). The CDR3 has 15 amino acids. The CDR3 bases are TGTGCCAGCACCCCTTGGACAGGGGAAGGGGAAAAACTGTTTTTT. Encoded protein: CASTPWTGEGEKLFF. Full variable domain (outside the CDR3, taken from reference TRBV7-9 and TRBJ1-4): DTGVSQNPRHKITKRGQNVTFRCDPISEHNRLYWYRQTLGQGPEFLTYFQNEAQLEKSRLLSDRFSAERPKGSFSTLEIQRTEQGDSAMYLCASTPWTGEGEKLFFGSGTQLSVL.

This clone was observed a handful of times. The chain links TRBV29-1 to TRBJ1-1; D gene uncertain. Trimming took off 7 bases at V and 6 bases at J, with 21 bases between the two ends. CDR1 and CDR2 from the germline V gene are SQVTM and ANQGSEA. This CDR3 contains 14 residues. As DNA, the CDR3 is TGCAGCGCCCTGGTCGAAACAACCCCCCCTGAAGCTTTCTTT. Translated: CSALVETTPPEAFF.

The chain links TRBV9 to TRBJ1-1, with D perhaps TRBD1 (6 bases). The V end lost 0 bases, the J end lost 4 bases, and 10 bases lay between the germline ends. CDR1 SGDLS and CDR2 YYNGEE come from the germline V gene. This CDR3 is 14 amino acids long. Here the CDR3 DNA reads TGTGCCAGCAGCGTAGCACAGGGAACCACTGAAGCTTTCTTT. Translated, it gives CASSVAQGTTEAFF.

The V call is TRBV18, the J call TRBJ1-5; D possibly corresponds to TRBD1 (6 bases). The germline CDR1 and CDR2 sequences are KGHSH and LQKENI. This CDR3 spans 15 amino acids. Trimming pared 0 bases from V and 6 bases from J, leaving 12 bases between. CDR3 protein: CASSPPGRGGQPQHF. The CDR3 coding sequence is TGTGCCAGCTCACCACCGGGCAGGGGCGGTCAGCCCCAGCATTTT. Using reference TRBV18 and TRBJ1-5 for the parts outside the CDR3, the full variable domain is NAGVMQNPRHLVRRRGQEARLRCSPMKGHSHVYWYRQLPEEGLKFMVYLQKENIIDESGMPKERFSAEFPKEGPSILRIQQVVRGDSAAYFCASSPPGRGGQPQHFGDGTRLSIL.

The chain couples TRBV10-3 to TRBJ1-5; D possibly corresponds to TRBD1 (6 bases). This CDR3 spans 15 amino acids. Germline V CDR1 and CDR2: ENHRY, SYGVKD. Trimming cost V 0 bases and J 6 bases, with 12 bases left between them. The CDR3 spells CAISESQGAFQPQHF. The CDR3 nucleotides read TGTGCCATCAGTGAGTCACAGGGTGCGTTTCAGCCCCAGCATTTT.

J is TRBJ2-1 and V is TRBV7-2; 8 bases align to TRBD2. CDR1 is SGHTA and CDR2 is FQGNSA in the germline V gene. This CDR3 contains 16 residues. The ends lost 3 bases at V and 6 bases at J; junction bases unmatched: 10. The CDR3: CASSFSTGTSSNEQFF. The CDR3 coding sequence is TGTGCCAGCAGCTTCTCTACCGGGACTAGTTCCAATGAGCAGTTCTTC.

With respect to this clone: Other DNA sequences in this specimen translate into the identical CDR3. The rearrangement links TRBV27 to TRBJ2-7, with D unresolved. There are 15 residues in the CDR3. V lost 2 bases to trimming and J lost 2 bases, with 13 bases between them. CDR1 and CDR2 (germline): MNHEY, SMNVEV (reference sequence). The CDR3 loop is CASSLGPTTAYEQYF. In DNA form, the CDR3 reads TGTGCCAGCAGTTTAGGTCCCACGACCGCCTACGAGCAGTACTTC.

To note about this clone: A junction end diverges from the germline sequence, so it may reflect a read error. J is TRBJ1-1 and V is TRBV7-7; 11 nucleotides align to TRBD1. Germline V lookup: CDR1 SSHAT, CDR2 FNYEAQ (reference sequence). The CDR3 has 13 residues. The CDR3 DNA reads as TGTGCTAGCAGCTTGGGACAGGGGGCTGAAGCTTTCTTT. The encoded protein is CASSLGQGAEAFF.

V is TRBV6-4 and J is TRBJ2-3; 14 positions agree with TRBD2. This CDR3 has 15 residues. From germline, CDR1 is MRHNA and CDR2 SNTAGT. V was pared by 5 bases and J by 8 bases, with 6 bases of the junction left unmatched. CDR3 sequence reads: CASSIGTSGSSTQYF. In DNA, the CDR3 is TGTGCCAGCAGTATCGGGACTAGCGGGAGTAGTACGCAGTATTTT.

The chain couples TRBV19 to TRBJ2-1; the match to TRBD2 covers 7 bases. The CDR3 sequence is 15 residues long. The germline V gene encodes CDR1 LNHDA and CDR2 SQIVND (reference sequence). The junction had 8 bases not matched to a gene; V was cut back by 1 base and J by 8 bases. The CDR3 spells CASSIVGGSSDEQFF. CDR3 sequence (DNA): TGTGCCAGTAGTATAGTGGGAGGGAGTAGCGATGAGCAGTTCTTC.

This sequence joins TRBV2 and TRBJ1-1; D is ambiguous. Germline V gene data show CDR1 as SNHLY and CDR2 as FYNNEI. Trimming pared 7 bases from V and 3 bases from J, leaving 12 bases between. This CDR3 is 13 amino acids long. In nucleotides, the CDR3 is TGTGCCAGCATGCGGGAGGTCGACACTGAAGCTTTCTTT. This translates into CASMREVDTEAFF.

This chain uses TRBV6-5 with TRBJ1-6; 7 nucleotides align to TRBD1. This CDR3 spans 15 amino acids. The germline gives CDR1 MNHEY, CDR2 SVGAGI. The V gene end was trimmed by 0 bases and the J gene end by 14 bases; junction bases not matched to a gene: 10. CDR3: CASSYSTGSPGSLHF. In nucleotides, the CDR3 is TGTGCCAGCAGTTACTCGACAGGGAGCCCCGGTTCCCTCCACTTT.

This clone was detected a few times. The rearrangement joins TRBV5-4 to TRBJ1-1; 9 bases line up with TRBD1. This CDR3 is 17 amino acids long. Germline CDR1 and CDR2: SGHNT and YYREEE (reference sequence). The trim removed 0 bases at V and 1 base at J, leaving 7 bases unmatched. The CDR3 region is CASSLGNRGRSNTEAFF. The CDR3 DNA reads TGTGCCAGCAGCTTGGGTAACAGGGGGCGATCGAACACTGAAGCTTTCTTT.

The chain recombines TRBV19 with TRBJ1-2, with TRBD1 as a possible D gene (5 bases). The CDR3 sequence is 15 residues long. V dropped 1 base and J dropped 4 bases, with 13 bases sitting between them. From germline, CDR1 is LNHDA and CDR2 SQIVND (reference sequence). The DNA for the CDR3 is TGTGCCAGTAGTATAGCCCAGGGACCTGTCTATGGCTACACCTTC. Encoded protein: CASSIAQGPVYGYTF.

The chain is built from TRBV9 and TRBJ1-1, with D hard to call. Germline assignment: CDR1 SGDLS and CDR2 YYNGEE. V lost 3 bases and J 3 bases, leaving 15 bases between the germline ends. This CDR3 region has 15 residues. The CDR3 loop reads CASSAGEGRDTEAFF. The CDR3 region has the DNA TGTGCCAGCAGCGCCGGAGAAGGGCGAGACACTGAAGCTTTCTTT.

The CDR3 bases are TGCGCCAGCAGAACCCCTAGCGGGAGTGCAGATACGCAGTATTTT. It specifies CASRTPSGSADTQYF. The gene calls are TRBV5-1 and TRBJ2-3; TRBD2 aligns across 10 bases. The CDR3 is 15 residues long. In germline, CDR1 is SGHRS, CDR2 YFSETQ. V lost 5 bases to trimming and J lost 4 bases; unmatched junction nucleotides: 7.